The source of this T cell receptor beta chain is a study of T cells after posttransplantation cyclophosphamide. General study findings and limits: Recipient CMV seropositivity and CMV reactivation strongly tracked TRB clonality. Skin or GI-infiltrating T cells shared few TRB sequences with blood.

The V gene's germline CDR1 is SGHRS and CDR2 YFSETQ. V was clipped by 1 base and J by 0 bases; unmatched bases: 11. The CDR3 length is 19 residues. Repertoires were generated with immunoSEQ multiplex PCR, while TCRdb's copy carries only in-frame clones and drops some. In the table there are about 7,300 clones, around 92% of which are singletons. On this clone: Antigen unknown.

The rearrangement joins TRBV5-1 to TRBJ1-3; 9 bases align to TRBD1. The sequence came from a woman between 50 and 59 years old in good health and a related stem cell transplant donor. Sequencing was done on a sample of CD4+ T cells sorted from blood. The CDR3 spells CASSLNFRDRAISGNTIYF. CDR3 in DNA: TGCGCCAGCAGCTTGAATTTTAGGGACAGGGCGATCTCTGGAAACACCATATATTTT.